Shown below are 2 T cell receptor beta chains from a single sample sequenced in a study of T cells after yellow fever vaccination. Each CDR3 protein is one row after TCRdb ran MiXCR on the 5' RACE reads. The data contain around 610,000 distinct CDR3 sequences, approximately 15% of them singletons. Sequencing was performed on PBMCs, taken on the day of the yellow fever booster vaccination. All receptors derive from a man aged 30-40 years who received the YFV17D yellow fever vaccine.

The gene calls are TRBV28 and TRBJ2-1, with TRBD1 matching 9 bases. The V and J ends lost 4 bases and 2 bases, in that order; junction bases with no gene match: 9. The CDR3 runs to 17 residues. Germline V lookup: CDR1 MDHEN, CDR2 SYDVKM. The CDR3, as DNA: TGTGCCAGCAGTTCTTTTGGGCGGACAGGGGCCTACAATGAGCAGTTCTTC. Amino acid sequence: CASSSFGRTGAYNEQFF. The full variable domain, rest sourced from reference TRBV28 and TRBJ2-1, is DVKVTQSSRYLVKRTGEKVFLECVQDMDHENMFWYRQDPGLGLRLIYFSYDVKMKEKGDIPEGYSVSREKKERFSLILESASTNQTSMYLCASSSFGRTGAYNEQFFGPGTRLTVL.

This clonotype appeared many times. The chain couples TRBV20-1 to TRBJ2-5; TRBD2 agrees at 11 bases. The ends lost 1 base at V and 9 bases at J; junction bases unmatched: 10. Germline values: CDR1 DFQATT, CDR2 SNEGSKA (reference sequence). CDR3 size: 15 residues. The DNA of the CDR3 is TGCAGTGCTAGAGGTTCACTAGCGGGAGTTGGGTCCCAGTACTTC. This codes for CSARGSLAGVGSQYF.